Listed here are 28 T cell receptor beta chains from one sample, sequenced in a study of cytomegalovirus exposure and HLA in healthy donors. 13 Jbeta primers and 60 Vbeta primers were used for the PCR. Measured with immunoSEQ multiplex PCR; TCRdb has only the in-frame clones, and not every one. Found here are about 99,000 clones, around 10% of them singletons; the top ten hold 5.8%. Sequences were obtained from PBMCs. The receptors derive from a man aged 35 to 55 in good health and CMV-seropositive.

This clone turned up a few times. This chain joins TRBV6-5 and TRBJ2-1; D call uncertain. The CDR3 consists of 13 residues. V shed 5 bases and J shed 0 bases, with 5 bases lying between them. Germline lookup yields CDR1 MNHEY and CDR2 SVGAGI. CDR3 bases: TGTGCCAGCAGTGAGTCCTCCTACAATGAGCAGTTCTTC. Its protein product is CASSESSYNEQFF.

The chain has TRBV5-1 and TRBJ1-3; 8 bases align to TRBD1. The CDR3 spans 16 residues. V lost 4 bases and J lost 0; bases outside the gene matches: 6. The germline V gene has CDR1 SGHRS and CDR2 YFSETQ. The CDR3 DNA reads as TGCGCCAGCAGCCCGGGACAGGCTTTCTCTGGAAACACCATATATTTT. This translates into CASSPGQAFSGNTIYF. The full variable domain, completed using reference TRBV5-1 and TRBJ1-3, is KAGVTQTPRYLIKTRGQQVTLSCSPISGHRSVSWYQQTPGQGLQFLFEYFSETQRNKGNFPGRFSGRQFSNSRSEMNVSTLELGDSALYLCASSPGQAFSGNTIYFGEGSWLTVV.

There are a few counts of this clone. The gene calls are TRBV2 and TRBJ1-5; 8 nucleotides line up with TRBD1. V lost 4 bases to trimming and J lost 6 bases; unmatched junction nucleotides: 8. The germline CDR1 and CDR2 sequences are SNHLY and FYNNEI. The CDR3 totals 15 residues. CDR3 nucleotides: TGTGCCAGCAGTGCAGGGGGCGCATTTTCTCAGCCCCAGCATTTT. Translating gives CASSAGGAFSQPQHF.

This chain links TRBV7-3 with TRBJ2-5, with no clear D. The CDR3 spans 13 residues. Germline CDR1 SGHTA, CDR2 FQGTGA. The V end lost 3 bases, the J end lost 2 bases, and 7 bases lay between the germline ends. The CDR3 DNA reads as TGTGCCAGCAGCTTTACAAGACAAGAGACCCAGTACTTC. It yields the protein CASSFTRQETQYF.

The chain couples TRBV27 to TRBJ1-1; the D is unclear. Germline CDR1 reads MNHEY; CDR2 reads SMNVEV (reference sequence). This CDR3 contains 15 residues. V was shortened by 0 bases and J by 7 bases, with 15 bases between the two germline ends. CDR3 sequence reads: CASSLSMIRASEAFF. For the CDR3, the DNA is TGTGCCAGCAGTTTATCGATGATTCGTGCGAGTGAAGCTTTCTTT.

The J gene is TRBJ1-5, the V gene TRBV9; D is undetermined. The V and J ends lost 0 bases and 3 bases respectively, with 7 bases between them. Germline V lookup: CDR1 SGDLS, CDR2 YYNGEE. This CDR3 comprises 14 residues. CDR3 nucleotide sequence: TGTGCCAGCAGCGTAGACGGGTCCAATCAGCCCCAGCATTTT. It specifies CASSVDGSNQPQHF.

This clone turned up a few times. The chain uses TRBV9 and TRBJ2-1, with 9 nucleotides matching TRBD1. Germline lookup yields CDR1 SGDLS and CDR2 YYNGEE. V shed 0 bases, J shed 2 bases, and the junction held 0 bases outside the gene matches. The CDR3 is made up of 15 amino acids. DNA for the CDR3: TGTGCCAGCAGCGTAGGGGACAGGGCCTACAATGAGCAGTTCTTC. It specifies CASSVGDRAYNEQFF.

The chain combines TRBV9 with TRBJ2-5; 10 bases agree with TRBD2. Per the germline V gene, CDR1 is SGDLS and CDR2 is YYNGEE. The CDR3 is 17 residues long. The J segment lost 3 bases and the V segment lost 2 bases, leaving 10 bases of the junction unmatched. The CDR3 sequence is CASSVDPGLALKETQYF. The CDR3 DNA follows: TGTGCCAGCAGCGTTGATCCGGGACTAGCGTTGAAAGAGACCCAGTACTTC.

This clone was picked up a small number of times. The chain combines TRBV11-2 with TRBJ2-5, with 7 bases lining up with TRBD1. This CDR3 is built from 13 residues. The V gene end was trimmed by 5 bases and the J gene end by 3 bases; junction bases not matched to a gene: 3. The germline V gene encodes CDR1 SGHAT and CDR2 FQNNGV. The CDR3 loop reads CASSRDREETQYF. The CDR3 DNA reads as TGTGCCAGCAGCCGAGACAGGGAAGAGACCCAGTACTTC.

Only a few counts were recorded for this clone. The rearrangement uses TRBV6-1 and TRBJ2-7, with 7 bases that match TRBD2. Germline assignment: CDR1 MNHNS and CDR2 SASEGT. The V gene end was trimmed by 5 bases and the J gene end by 1 base; junction bases not matched to a gene: 2. This CDR3 has 13 residues. The DNA of the CDR3 is TGTGCCAGCAGTCTAGCGGCTTCCTACGAGCAGTACTTC. It encodes CASSLAASYEQYF.

The rearrangement links TRBV11-1 to TRBJ2-5; D unclear. The tail of the sequence fits TRBJ2-7 better, so the J call may be wrong. Germline values: CDR1 SGHAT, CDR2 FQDESV (reference sequence). This CDR3 is 12 amino acids long. CDR3: CASSFPSYEQYF. The CDR3 region has the DNA TGTGCCAGCAGCTTCCCCTCCTACGAGCAGTACTTC.

In this sample, this clone turned up a few times. The rearrangement uses TRBV4-2 and TRBJ1-5; 9 bases align to TRBD1. V trimming: 2 bases; J trimming: 6 bases; junction bases outside the gene matches: 5. CDR3 length: 15 residues. Germline V lookup: CDR1 LGHNA, CDR2 YNFKEQ. The CDR3 loop is CASSQNGQGSQPQHF. CDR3 bases: TGTGCCAGCAGCCAAAACGGACAGGGGTCTCAGCCCCAGCATTTT.

V is TRBV7-9 and J is TRBJ2-5, with D uncertain. The V end lost 1 base, the J end lost 5 bases, and 14 bases lay between the germline ends. In germline, CDR1 is SEHNR, CDR2 FQNEAQ (reference sequence). This CDR3 has 15 amino acids. CDR3 region: CASSLVVSGGETQYF. In DNA form, the CDR3 reads TGTGCCAGCAGCTTAGTGGTCTCAGGTGGGGAGACCCAGTACTTC. The full variable domain, with the rest looked up from reference TRBV7-9 and TRBJ2-5, is DTGVSQNPRHKITKRGQNVTFRCDPISEHNRLYWYRQTLGQGPEFLTYFQNEAQLEKSRLLSDRFSAERPKGSFSTLEIQRTEQGDSAMYLCASSLVVSGGETQYFGPGTRLLVL.

This rearrangement joins TRBV6-5 to TRBJ2-7; tentative D call: TRBD2 (5 bases). The germline V gene encodes CDR1 MNHEY and CDR2 SVGAGI. CDR3 length: 10 residues. V gave up 6 bases and J gave up 6 bases, with 6 bases separating them. This CDR3 is CASRGSEQYF. The CDR3 DNA reads as TGTGCCAGCAGAGGGAGCGAGCAGTACTTC.

The genes are TRBV28 and TRBJ1-5, with TRBD1 matching 8 bases. CDR1 MDHEN and CDR2 SYDVKM come from the germline V gene. V lost 8 bases to trimming and J lost 5 bases; unmatched junction nucleotides: 20. CDR3 length equals 18 residues. The DNA of the CDR3 is TGTGCCAGCGCGTTACTATTTCAGGGGGCGGTTTTGGATCAGCCCCAGCATTTT. Encoded protein: CASALLFQGAVLDQPQHF.

The chain is built from TRBV10-2 and TRBJ2-3; 10 nucleotides agree with TRBD2. The CDR3 is made up of 14 amino acids. The V segment lost 2 bases and the J segment 6 bases; nucleotides outside the gene matches: 2. Per germline, CDR1 WSHSY and CDR2 SAAADI. The CDR3 DNA sequence: TGCGCCAGCAGTGAGGTAGCGGGAGGCGATACGCAGTATTTT. It is translated as CASSEVAGGDTQYF.

The chain links TRBV6-6 to TRBJ1-1, with a weak D call TRBD1 (5 bases). The CDR3 is 12 amino acids. The germline CDR1 and CDR2 sequences are MNHNY and SVGAGI (reference sequence). Trimming removed 2 bases at V and 7 bases at J, with 8 bases between. The CDR3 reads CASSYNRIEAFF. The CDR3 bases are TGTGCCAGCAGTTACAACAGGATTGAAGCTTTCTTT.

In DNA form, the CDR3 reads TGCGCCAGCAGCCAAGGTGGGAGTACCTACGAGCAGTACTTC. Translation: CASSQGGSTYEQYF. The chain is built from TRBV4-3 and TRBJ2-7; D perhaps matches TRBD2 (5 bases). V was pared by 1 base and J by 2 bases, with 9 bases between. Germline-derived CDR1 and CDR2 are LGHNA and YSLEER. The CDR3 is made up of 14 amino acids.

The sample holds a few counts of this clone. J is TRBJ2-1 and V is TRBV2, with 10 bases matching TRBD2. CDR3 length: 16 residues. The V segment lost 10 bases and the J segment 7 bases; nucleotides outside the gene matches: 16. Germline V CDR1 and CDR2: SNHLY, FYNNEI. CDR3 bases: TGTGCCACCCACCTAGGGAGCGGGAGGGCCAGTAATGAGCAGTTCTTC. This encodes CATHLGSGRASNEQFF.

The genes are TRBV11-2 and TRBJ1-2; D not certain. Trimming removed 1 base at V and 2 bases at J, with 11 bases between. CDR3 length equals 15 residues. Germline CDR1 and CDR2: SGHAT and FQNNGV. The CDR3 DNA reads TGTGCCAGCAGCTTAGCCGGGAAAGGAAACTATGGCTACACCTTC. It translates to CASSLAGKGNYGYTF.

The sample holds a few counts of this clone. The chain joins TRBV9 to TRBJ1-1, with TRBD1 matching over 7 bases. The length of the CDR3 is 14 residues. J lost 3 bases, V lost 4 bases, and 6 bases had no gene match. Germline V gene lookup returns CDR1 SGDLS and CDR2 YYNGEE. The CDR3 is CASSLTQGDTEAFF. CDR3 nucleotides: TGTGCCAGCAGCCTCACTCAGGGGGACACTGAAGCTTTCTTT.

The V gene is TRBV6-5, the J gene TRBJ1-1, with a tentative D call TRBD1 (6 bases). Looked up from germline, CDR1 is MNHEY and CDR2 is SVGAGI. Trimming took 2 bases from V and 6 from J, leaving 19 bases between them. The CDR3 has 16 amino acids. CDR3 sequence reads: CASSYGGDIRLAEAFF. DNA for the CDR3: TGTGCCAGCAGTTACGGGGGGGACATCCGACTGGCTGAAGCTTTCTTT.

The gene calls are TRBV5-5 and TRBJ1-1; D is undetermined. Between the trimmed V and J ends, which lost 3 bases and 1 base, there was a span of 7 bases. This CDR3 region has 13 residues. Germline V gene lookup returns CDR1 SGHKS and CDR2 YYEKEE (reference sequence). CDR3: CASSSHPNTEAFF. CDR3 nucleotide sequence: TGTGCCAGCAGCTCACACCCGAACACTGAAGCTTTCTTT.

This clone was seen only a few times. The chain carries TRBV10-1 and TRBJ2-4; TRBD1 agrees at 7 bases. Germline V gene data show CDR1 as WNHNN and CDR2 as SYGVQD (reference sequence). CDR3 size: 14 residues. V shed 3 bases, J shed 7 bases, and the junction held 6 bases outside the gene matches. The CDR3 sequence: CASSEGQGVNIQYF. CDR3 DNA: TGCGCCAGCAGTGAAGGTCAGGGGGTTAACATTCAGTACTTC.

This clone appeared a few times. The chain carries TRBV15 and TRBJ2-2, with a weak D call TRBD1 (5 bases). The germline V gene has CDR1 LNHNV and CDR2 YYDKDF (reference sequence). The CDR3 loop spans 14 amino acids. V shed 3 bases and J shed 6 bases, with 11 bases lying between them. CDR3 in amino acids: CATSSRWGAGELFF. The CDR3 DNA is TGTGCCACCAGCAGTAGATGGGGCGCCGGGGAGCTGTTTTTT.

The genes are TRBV28 and TRBJ1-3; possibly TRBD1 for D (5 bases). This CDR3 is 15 amino acids long. Trimming took 3 bases from V and 4 from J, leaving 13 bases between them. The germline V gene encodes CDR1 MDHEN and CDR2 SYDVKM. Here the CDR3 reads CASSLGGTLGNTIYF. CDR3 bases: TGTGCCAGCAGTTTGGGCGGGACCTTGGGAAACACCATATATTTT.

The chain links TRBV2 to TRBJ2-7; 7 bases match TRBD1. Germline V lookup: CDR1 SNHLY, CDR2 FYNNEI. The ends lost 2 bases at V and 2 bases at J; junction bases unmatched: 3. This CDR3 region has 14 residues. In nucleotides, the CDR3 is TGTGCCAGCAGTGAACAGGGGGAAACCTACGAGCAGTACTTC. This gives the protein CASSEQGETYEQYF.

This clone was counted only a few times. The chain uses TRBV10-3 and TRBJ1-2, with 9 bases identical to TRBD1. The V gene's germline CDR1 is ENHRY and CDR2 SYGVKD. CDR3 length: 14 residues. Trimming removed 2 bases from V and 5 bases from J; junction bases left unmatched: 3. CDR3 amino acids: CAISEQGQGYGYTF. The CDR3 coding sequence is TGTGCCATCAGTGAGCAGGGACAGGGATATGGCTACACCTTC.